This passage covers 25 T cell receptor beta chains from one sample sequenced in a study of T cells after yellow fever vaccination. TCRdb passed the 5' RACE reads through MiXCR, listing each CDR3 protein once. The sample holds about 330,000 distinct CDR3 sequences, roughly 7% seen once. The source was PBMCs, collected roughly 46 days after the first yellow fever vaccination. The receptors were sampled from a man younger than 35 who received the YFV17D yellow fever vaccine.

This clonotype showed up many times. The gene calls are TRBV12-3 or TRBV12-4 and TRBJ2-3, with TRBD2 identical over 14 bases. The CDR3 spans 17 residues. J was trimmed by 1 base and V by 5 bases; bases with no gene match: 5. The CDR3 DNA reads TGTGCCAGCAGTCTCGGACTAGCGGGGGGCGGCACAGATACGCAGTATTTT. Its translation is CASSLGLAGGGTDTQYF.

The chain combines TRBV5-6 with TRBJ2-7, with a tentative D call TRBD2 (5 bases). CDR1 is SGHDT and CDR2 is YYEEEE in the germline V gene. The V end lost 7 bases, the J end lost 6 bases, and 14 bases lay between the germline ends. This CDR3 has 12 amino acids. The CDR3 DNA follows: TGTGCCAGCTCCAGAGGGCTGGGCGAGCAGTACGTC. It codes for CASSRGLGEQYV.

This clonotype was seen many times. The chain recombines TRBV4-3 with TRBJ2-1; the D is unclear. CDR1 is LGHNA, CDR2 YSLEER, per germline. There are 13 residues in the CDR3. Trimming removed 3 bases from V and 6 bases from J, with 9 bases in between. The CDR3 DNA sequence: TGCGCCAGCAGCCACCCCCCCCGCAATGAGCAGTTCTTC. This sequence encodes CASSHPPRNEQFF.

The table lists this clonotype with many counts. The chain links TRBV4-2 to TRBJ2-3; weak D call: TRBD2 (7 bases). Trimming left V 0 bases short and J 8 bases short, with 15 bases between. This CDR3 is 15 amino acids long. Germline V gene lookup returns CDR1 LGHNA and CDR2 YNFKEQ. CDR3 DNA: TGTGCCAGCAGCCAAGATTTAACGGGGGGCCGTACGCAGTATTTT. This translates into CASSQDLTGGRTQYF.

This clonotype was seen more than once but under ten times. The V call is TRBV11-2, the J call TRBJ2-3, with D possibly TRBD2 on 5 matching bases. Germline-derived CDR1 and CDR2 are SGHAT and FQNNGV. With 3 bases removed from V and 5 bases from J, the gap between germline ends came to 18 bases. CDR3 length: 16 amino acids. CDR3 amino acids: CASSFRLDSRGDTQYF. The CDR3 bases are TGTGCCAGCAGCTTCCGTTTGGACTCGAGAGGAGATACGCAGTATTTT.

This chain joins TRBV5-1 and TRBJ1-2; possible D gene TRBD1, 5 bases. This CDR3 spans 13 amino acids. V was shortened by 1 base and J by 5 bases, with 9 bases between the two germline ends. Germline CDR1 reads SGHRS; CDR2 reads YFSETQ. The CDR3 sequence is CASSLKTGYGYTF. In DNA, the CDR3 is TGCGCCAGCAGCTTGAAAACAGGATATGGCTACACCTTC.

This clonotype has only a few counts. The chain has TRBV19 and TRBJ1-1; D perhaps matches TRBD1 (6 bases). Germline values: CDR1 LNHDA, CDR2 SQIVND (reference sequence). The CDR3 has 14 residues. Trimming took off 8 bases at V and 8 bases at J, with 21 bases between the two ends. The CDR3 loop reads CASQNPGGLGEAFF. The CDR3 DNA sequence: TGTGCCAGTCAGAATCCTGGGGGCCTCGGGGAAGCTTTCTTT. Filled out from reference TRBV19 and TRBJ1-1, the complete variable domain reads DGGITQSPKYLFRKEGQNVTLSCEQNLNHDAMYWYRQDPGQGLRLIYYSQIVNDFQKGDIAEGYSVSREKKESFPLTVTSAQKNPTAFYLCASQNPGGLGEAFFGQGTRLTVV.

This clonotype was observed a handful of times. The DNA for the CDR3 is TGTGCCAGCAGTCCTAAAACCTACGAGCAGTACGTC. Protein sequence: CASSPKTYEQYV. The chain employs TRBV12-3 or TRBV12-4 and TRBJ2-7; D remains unclear. With 5 bases removed from V and 2 bases from J, the gap between germline ends came to 7 bases. The CDR3 runs to 12 residues.

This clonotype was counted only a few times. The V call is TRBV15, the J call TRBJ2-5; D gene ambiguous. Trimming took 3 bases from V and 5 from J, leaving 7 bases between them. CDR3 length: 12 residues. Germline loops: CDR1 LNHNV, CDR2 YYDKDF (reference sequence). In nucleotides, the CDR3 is TGTGCCACCAGCAGGGGTTGGGAGACCCAGTACTTC. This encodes CATSRGWETQYF.

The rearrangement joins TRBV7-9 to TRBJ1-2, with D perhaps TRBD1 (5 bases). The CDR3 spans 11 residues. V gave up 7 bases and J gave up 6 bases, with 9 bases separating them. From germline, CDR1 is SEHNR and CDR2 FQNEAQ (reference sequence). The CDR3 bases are TGTGCCAGCAATCTCAGGGATGGCTACACCTTC. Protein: CASNLRDGYTF.

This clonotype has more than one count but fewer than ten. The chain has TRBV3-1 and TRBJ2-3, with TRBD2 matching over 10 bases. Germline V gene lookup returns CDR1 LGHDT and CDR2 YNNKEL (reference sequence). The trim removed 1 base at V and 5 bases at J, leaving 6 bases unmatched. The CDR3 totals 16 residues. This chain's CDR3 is CASSQGLAGVQDTQYF. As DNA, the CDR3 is TGTGCCAGCAGCCAAGGGCTAGCGGGGGTTCAAGATACGCAGTATTTT.

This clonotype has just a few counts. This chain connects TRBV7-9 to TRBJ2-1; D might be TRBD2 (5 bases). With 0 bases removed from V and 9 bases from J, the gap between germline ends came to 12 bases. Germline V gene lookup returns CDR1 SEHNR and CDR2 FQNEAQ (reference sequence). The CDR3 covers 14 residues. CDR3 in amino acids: CASSLAEGFGEQFF. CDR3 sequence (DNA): TGTGCCAGCAGCTTAGCAGAGGGATTTGGTGAGCAGTTCTTC.

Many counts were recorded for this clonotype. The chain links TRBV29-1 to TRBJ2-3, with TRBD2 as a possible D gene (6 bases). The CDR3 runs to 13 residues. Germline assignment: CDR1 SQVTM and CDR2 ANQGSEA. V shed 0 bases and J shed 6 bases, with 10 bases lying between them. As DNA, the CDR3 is TGCAGCGTTGAAGATGTGCGGGGCGATACGCAGTATTTT. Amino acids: CSVEDVRGDTQYF.

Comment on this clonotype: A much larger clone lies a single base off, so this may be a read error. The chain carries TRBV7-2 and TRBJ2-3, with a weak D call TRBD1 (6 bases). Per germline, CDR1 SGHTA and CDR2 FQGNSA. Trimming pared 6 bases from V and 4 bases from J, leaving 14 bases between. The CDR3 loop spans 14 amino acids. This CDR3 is CASRRDTYSDTQYF. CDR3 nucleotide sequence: TGTGCCAGCAGACGGGACACCTACTCAGATACGCAGTATTTT.

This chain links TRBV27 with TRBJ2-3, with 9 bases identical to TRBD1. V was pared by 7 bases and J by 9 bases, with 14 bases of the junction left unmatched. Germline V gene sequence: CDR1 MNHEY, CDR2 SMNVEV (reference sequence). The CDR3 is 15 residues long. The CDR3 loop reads CASKAGTGQRGTQYF. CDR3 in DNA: TGTGCCAGCAAGGCCGGGACAGGGCAACGCGGCACGCAGTATTTT.

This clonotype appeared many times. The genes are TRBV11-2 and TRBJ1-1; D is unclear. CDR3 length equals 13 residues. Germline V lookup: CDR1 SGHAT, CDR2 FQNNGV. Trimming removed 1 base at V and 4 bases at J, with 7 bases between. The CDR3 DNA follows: TGTGCCAGCAGCTTAGTGTGGGGCACTGAAGCTTTCTTT. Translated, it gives CASSLVWGTEAFF.

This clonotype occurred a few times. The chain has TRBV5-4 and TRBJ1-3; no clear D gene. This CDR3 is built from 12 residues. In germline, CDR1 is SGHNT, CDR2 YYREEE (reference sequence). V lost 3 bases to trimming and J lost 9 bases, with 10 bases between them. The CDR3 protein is CASSYFRGTIYF. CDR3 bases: TGTGCCAGCAGCTACTTTAGAGGCACCATATATTTT.

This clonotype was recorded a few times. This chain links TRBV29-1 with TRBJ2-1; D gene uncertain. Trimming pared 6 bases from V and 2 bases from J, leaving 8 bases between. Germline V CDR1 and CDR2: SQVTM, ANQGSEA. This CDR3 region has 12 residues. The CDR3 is CSVGNTYNEQFF. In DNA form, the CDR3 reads TGCAGCGTAGGAAACACCTACAATGAGCAGTTCTTC.

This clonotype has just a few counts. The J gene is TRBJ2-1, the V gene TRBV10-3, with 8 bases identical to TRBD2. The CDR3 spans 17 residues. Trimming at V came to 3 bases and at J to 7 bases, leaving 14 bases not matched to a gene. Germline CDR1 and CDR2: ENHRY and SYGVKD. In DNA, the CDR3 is TGTGCCATCAGTGACAAGGAGCGGGGGCTAGAGAGTAATGAGCAGTTCTTC. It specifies CAISDKERGLESNEQFF.

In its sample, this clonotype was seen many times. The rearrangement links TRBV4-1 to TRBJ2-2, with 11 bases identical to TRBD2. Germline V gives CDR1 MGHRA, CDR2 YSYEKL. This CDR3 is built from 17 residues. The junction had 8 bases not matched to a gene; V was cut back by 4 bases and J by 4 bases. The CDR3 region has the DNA TGCGCCAGCAGCCCTTATACTAGCGGGGGCCGCACCGGGGAGCTGTTTTTT. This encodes CASSPYTSGGRTGELFF.

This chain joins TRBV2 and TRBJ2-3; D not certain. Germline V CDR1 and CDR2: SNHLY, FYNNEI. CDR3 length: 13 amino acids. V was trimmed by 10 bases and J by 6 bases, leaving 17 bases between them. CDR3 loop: CATKLNLLDTQYF. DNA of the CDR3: TGTGCCACCAAACTGAACCTATTGGATACGCAGTATTTT.

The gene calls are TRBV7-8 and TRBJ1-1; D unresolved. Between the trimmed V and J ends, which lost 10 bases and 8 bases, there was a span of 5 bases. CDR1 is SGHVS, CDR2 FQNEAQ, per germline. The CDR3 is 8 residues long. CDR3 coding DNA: TGTGCCACGGAGGAAGCTTTCTTT. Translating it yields CATEEAFF.

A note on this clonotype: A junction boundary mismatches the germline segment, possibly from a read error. For the CDR3, the DNA is TGCGCCAGCAGCCGGCCGAGACAGGGGTTCTCCTTC. This encodes CASSRPRQGFSF. The chain links TRBV4-1 to TRBJ1-2; TRBD1 agrees at 8 bases. There are 12 residues in the CDR3. CDR1 and CDR2 (germline): MGHRA, YSYEKL.

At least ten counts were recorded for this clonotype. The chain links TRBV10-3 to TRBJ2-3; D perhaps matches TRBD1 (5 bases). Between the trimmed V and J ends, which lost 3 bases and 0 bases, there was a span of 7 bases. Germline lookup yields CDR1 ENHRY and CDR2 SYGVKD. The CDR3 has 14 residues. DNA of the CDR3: TGTGCCATCAGTGACAGGGATAGCACAGATACGCAGTATTTT. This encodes CAISDRDSTDTQYF.

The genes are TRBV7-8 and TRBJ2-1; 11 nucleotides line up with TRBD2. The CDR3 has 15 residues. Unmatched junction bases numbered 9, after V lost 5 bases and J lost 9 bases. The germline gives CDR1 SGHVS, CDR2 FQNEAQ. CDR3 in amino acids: CASSTRLAGPLEQFF. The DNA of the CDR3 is TGTGCCAGCAGCACTAGACTAGCGGGGCCCCTTGAGCAGTTCTTC.